The TCR beta chain under discussion was sequenced for a study of shared clonotypes between healthy human individuals (dated by TCRdb to about 2020). Study-level background: The cohort included three men and a couple of women between 18 and 49 years of age. Libraries were prepared and TCR repertoires were sequenced by different laboratories using diverse techniques, in order to increase sequencing depth and limit assay-specific biases. To estimate repertoire size and how much clonotypes are shared between individuals, the study performed deep sequencing of blood TCR repertoires from about 5 healthy adults. Per donor, leukapheresis produced somewhere between about 0.9 and 10 billion PBMCs. Points the paper makes about the study in general: Only blood was sampled, and tissue TCR repertoires likely differ from those in blood. The genetic and exposure-history diversity represented was limited by the small number of donors. Based on pairwise subsampling, the degree of clonotype sharing among donors was expected to be affected by sequencing depth.

Remarks on this clone: Its specific antigen is unknown. It has no much larger one-base neighbor in the sample; base qualities were not kept.

V and J lose 1 base and 0 bases, and a span of 11 bases separates them. For CDR1 and CDR2, the germline V gene lists MGHRA and YSYEKL. The CDR3 starts with the cysteine, ends with the phenylalanine, and has 16 residues. The read is trimmed to its CDR3 DNA, 48 bases read in frame from base 1. TCR CDR3 regions were amplified from genomic DNA by multiplex PCR using the deep immunoSEQ assay. Genomic DNA extracted from each cell subset was distributed evenly over all wells of several immunoSEQ 96-well plates, and each plate served as one replicate. For unsorted PBMC, roughly 0.3 ug genomic DNA, equal to approximately 30,000 T cell genomes, was loaded into each replicate PCR. Ten immunoSEQ deep assay plates were used to sequence unsorted PBMC genomic DNA. Purified libraries were quantified with a Qubit 3.0 fluorometer, sized on a Bioanalyzer 2100, and re-quantified with the KAPA Library Quantification kit. A separate single-read 150-cycle Illumina NextSeq 550 flow cell was used to sequence each immunoSEQ 96-well plate. In the source study's methods: Because the immunoSEQ output held only junctional sequences and lacked quality scores, the filtering could not match the filtering applied to full-length reads. To assign V/J genes and CDR3, sequences were annotated using PyIR, a Python wrapper for IgBLAST v1.9, with IMGT germline references. Reads were filtered out if the reads had weak V/J assignments (E-value above 1e-6), no CDR3, stop codons, out-of-frame junctions, or ambiguous translated residues. V3J clonotypes were defined as sequences sharing the same inferred V gene, J gene, and CDR3 amino acid sequence. Percentage overlap between repertoires was calculated by dividing the number of shared unique clonotypes by the size of the smaller repertoire. Richness of each repertoire was evaluated using RTK rarefaction, the Chao1 estimator, and Recon v2.1 estimates of unobserved clonotypes. TCRdb took over this immuneACCESS table, retaining in-frame rearrangements with V and J assigned. Such tables are incomplete; in checked studies, under half of the missing clones stem from an unresolved V gene, and the remainder is unexplained. That table is the source of V, J and clone size, and D and trimming were worked out from the DNA. Here the sample has around 440,000 clones; roughly 80% occur a single time. The ten largest make up approximately 12% of the sample.

Healthy HIV-negative adults with no recently reported acute infections or vaccinations were included as donors. Every donor was a Caucasian adult residing in Nashville, Tennessee, USA. For unsorted samples, tens of millions of PBMCs were counted and genomic DNA was extracted with the QIAamp DNA Blood Mini kit. After blood collection by leukapheresis, PBMCs were isolated using Ficoll-Histopaque density gradient centrifugation and then cryopreserved in the vapor phase of liquid nitrogen. The specimen was PBMCs. This chain joins TRBV4-1 to TRBJ2-3, with the D gene uncertain. The sequence was obtained from a woman aged 40 to 50 in good health. Some clones in this sample may be carry-over from other donors' samples. The DNA sequence reads TGCGCCAGCAGCCAAGGTCAGGACCCTAGCACAGATACGCAGTATTTT. Its coded protein is CASSQGQDPSTDTQYF.